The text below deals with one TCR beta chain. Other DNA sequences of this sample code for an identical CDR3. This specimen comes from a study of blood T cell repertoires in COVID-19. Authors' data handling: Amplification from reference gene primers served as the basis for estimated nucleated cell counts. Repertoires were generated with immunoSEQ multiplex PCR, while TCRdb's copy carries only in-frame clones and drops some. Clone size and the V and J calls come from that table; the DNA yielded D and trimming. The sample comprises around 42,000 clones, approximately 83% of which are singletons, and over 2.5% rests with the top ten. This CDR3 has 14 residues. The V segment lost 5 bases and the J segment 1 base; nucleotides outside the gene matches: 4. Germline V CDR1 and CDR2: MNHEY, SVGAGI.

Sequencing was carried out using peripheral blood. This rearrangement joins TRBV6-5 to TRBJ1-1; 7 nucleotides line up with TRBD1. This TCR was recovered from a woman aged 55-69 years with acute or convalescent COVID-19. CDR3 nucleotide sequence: TGTGCCAGCAGTCGGACAGGTAGGAACACTGAAGCTTTCTTT. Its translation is CASSRTGRNTEAFF.